This T cell receptor (beta chain) was observed in a study of T cell repertoires in cytomegalovirus infection. For the study at large: Both CMV infection and a matching HLA type were indicated by public TCR beta signatures. Study-wide points: Identification of carriers of CMV plus the relevant HLA was achieved through cumulative public TCR beta family frequency. Ex vivo, HLA-C-restricted CMV-specific TCR beta clonotypes prevailed over the rest of the response.

TCRdb called the reads again in MiXCR, with one record for every CDR3 protein. This sample has approximately 71,000 distinct CDR3 sequences, with roughly 20% found just once. This CDR3 is built from 16 residues. Per germline, CDR1 SGHVS and CDR2 FQNEAQ. V shed 3 bases and J shed 2 bases, with 14 bases lying between them. This clonotype was picked up a small number of times. The target antigen is unknown. The material was CD8+ T cells from cultured PBMCs, obtained from culture after CMV antigen stimulation. The origin of this receptor is a human donor in good health (CMV status not recorded). Some clones in this sample may be carry-over from other donors' samples. This sequence joins TRBV7-8 and TRBJ1-5; no firm D call. The CDR3 nucleotides are TGTGCCAGCAGCTTCTTTCCGGGAGAGGGCAATCAGCCCCAGCATTTT. It specifies CASSFFPGEGNQPQHF. Full variable domain (remainder filled in from reference TRBV7-8 and TRBJ1-5): GAGVSQSPRYKVAKRGQDVALRCDPISGHVSLFWYQQALGQGPEFLTYFQNEAQLDKSGLPSDRFFAERPEGSVSTLKIQRTQQEDSAVYLCASSFFPGEGNQPQHFGDGTRLSIL.